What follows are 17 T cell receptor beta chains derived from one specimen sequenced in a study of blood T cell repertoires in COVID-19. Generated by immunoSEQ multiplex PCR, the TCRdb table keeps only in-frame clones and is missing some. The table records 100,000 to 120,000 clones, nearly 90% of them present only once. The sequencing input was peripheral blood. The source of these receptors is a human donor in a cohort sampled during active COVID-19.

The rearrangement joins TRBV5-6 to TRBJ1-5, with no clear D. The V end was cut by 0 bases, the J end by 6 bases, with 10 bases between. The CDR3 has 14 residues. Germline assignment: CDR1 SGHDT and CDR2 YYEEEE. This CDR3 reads CASSLGGGVQPQHF. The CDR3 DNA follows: TGTGCCAGCAGCTTGGGCGGCGGGGTTCAGCCCCAGCATTTT.

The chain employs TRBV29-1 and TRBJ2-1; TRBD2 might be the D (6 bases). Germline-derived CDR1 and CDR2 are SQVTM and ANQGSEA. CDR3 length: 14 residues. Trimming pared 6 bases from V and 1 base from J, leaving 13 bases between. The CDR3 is CSVGRLVSYNEQFF. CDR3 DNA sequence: TGCAGCGTAGGTCGACTAGTATCCTACAATGAGCAGTTCTTC.

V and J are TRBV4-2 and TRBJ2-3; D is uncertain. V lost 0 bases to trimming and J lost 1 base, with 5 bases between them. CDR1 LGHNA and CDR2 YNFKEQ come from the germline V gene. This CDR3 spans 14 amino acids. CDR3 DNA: TGTGCCAGCAGCCAAGAGGAGCGCACAGATACGCAGTATTTT. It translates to CASSQEERTDTQYF.

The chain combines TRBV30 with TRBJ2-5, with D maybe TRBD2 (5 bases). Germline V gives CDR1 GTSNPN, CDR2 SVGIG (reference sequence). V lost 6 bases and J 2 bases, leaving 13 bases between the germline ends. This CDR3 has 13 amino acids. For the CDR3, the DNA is TGTGCCTGTTCCCGGGGTTTACAAGAGACCCAGTACTTC. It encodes CACSRGLQETQYF.

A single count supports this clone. For the CDR3, the DNA is TGTGCCAGCAGTTACTCCCAGGGGTCCACTGAAGCTTTCTTT. It yields the protein CASSYSQGSTEAFF. The genes are TRBV6-2 or TRBV6-3 and TRBJ1-1; perhaps TRBD1 as D (6 bases). CDR1 and CDR2 (germline): MNHEY, SVGEGT. Trimming shortened V by 0 bases and J by 4 bases, and 9 bases separated the two germline ends. This CDR3 has 14 residues.

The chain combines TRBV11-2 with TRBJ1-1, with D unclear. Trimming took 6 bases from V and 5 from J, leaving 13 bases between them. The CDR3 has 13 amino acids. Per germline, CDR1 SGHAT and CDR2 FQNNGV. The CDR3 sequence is CASRRVGRTEAFF. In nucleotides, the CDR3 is TGTGCCAGCAGGAGGGTAGGGAGGACTGAAGCTTTCTTT.

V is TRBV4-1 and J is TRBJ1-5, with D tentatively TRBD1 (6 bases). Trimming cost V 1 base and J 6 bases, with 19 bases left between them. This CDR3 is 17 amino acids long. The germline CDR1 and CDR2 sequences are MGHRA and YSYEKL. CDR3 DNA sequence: TGCGCCAGCAGCCAAGCTCCCGTCAAGGGGGATAGTCAGCCCCAGCATTTT. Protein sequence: CASSQAPVKGDSQPQHF.

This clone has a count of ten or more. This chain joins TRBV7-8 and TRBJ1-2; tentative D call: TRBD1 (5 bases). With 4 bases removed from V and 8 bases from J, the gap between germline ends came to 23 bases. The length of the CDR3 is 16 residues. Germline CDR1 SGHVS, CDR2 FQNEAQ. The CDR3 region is CASSSRTGNQGWGYTF. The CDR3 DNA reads TGTGCCAGCAGCTCGAGAACAGGAAACCAGGGTTGGGGCTACACCTTC. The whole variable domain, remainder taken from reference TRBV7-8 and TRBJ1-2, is GAGVSQSPRYKVAKRGQDVALRCDPISGHVSLFWYQQALGQGPEFLTYFQNEAQLDKSGLPSDRFFAERPEGSVSTLKIQRTQQEDSAVYLCASSSRTGNQGWGYTFGSGTRLTVV.

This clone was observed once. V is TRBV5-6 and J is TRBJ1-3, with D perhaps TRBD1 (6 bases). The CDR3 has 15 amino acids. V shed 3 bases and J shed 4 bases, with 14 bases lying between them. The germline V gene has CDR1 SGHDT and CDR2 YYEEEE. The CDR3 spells CASSSDRSGGNTIYF. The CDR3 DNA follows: TGTGCCAGCAGCTCCGACAGGTCGGGAGGAAACACCATATATTTT.

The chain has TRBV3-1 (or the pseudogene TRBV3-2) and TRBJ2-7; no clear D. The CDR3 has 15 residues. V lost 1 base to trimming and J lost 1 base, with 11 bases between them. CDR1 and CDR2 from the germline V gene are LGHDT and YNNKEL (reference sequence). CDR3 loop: CASSQGLVASYEQYF. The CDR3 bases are TGTGCCAGCAGCCAAGGCCTAGTTGCGTCCTACGAGCAGTACTTC.

CDR3 in DNA: TGTGCCACCAGCAGAGGGTCCAGAGAGAGGGGCTGGGACAGACGCTACACCTTC. Amino acids: CATSRGSRERGWDRRYTF. The gene calls are TRBV15 and TRBJ1-2, with 7 nucleotides matching TRBD1. Germline assignment: CDR1 LNHNV and CDR2 YYDKDF (reference sequence). This CDR3 comprises 18 residues. J gave up 9 bases and V 1 base, and 20 bases lay outside the gene matches.

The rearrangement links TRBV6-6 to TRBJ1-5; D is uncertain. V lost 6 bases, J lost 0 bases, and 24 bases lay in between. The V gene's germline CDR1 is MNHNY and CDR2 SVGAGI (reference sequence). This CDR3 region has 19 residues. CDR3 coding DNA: TGTGCCAGCAGCTCAAGGAACGGGGTCGGGCCCTATAGCAATCAGCCCCAGCATTTT. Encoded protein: CASSSRNGVGPYSNQPQHF.

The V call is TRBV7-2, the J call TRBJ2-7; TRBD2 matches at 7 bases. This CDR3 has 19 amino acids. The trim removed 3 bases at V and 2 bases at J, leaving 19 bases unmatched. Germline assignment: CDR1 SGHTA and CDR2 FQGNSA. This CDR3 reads CASSFRSSGGYQPPYEQYF. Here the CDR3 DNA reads TGTGCCAGCAGCTTTAGATCGTCGGGGGGTTATCAACCCCCCTACGAGCAGTACTTC.

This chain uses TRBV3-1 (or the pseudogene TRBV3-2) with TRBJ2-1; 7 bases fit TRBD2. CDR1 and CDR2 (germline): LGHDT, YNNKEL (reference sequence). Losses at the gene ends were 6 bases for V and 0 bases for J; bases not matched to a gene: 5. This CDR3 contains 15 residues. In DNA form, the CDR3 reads TGTGCCAGCAGGAAGGGACTAAGCTCCTACAATGAGCAGTTCTTC. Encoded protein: CASRKGLSSYNEQFF.

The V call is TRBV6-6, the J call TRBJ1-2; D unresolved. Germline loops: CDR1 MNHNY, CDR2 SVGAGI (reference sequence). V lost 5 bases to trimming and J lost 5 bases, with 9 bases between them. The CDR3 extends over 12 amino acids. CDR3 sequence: CASSLLDYGYTF. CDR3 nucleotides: TGTGCCAGCAGTCTACTAGATTATGGCTACACCTTC.

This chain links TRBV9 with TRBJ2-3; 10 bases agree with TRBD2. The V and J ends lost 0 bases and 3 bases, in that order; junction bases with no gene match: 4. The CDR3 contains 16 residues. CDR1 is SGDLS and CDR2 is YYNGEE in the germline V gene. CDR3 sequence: CASSVVAGGSTDTQYF. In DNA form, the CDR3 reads TGTGCCAGCAGCGTAGTAGCGGGAGGTTCAACAGATACGCAGTATTTT.

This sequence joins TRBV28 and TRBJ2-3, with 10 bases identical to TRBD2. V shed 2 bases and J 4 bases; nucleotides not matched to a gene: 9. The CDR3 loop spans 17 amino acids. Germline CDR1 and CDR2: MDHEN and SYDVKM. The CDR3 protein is CASSLTTGLAGADTQYF. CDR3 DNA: TGTGCCAGCAGTTTAACCACCGGGCTAGCGGGAGCAGATACGCAGTATTTT.